This TCR beta chain derives from a study of blood T cells in healthy people across ages. Across the whole study: Template switching caught about one barcoded beta molecule for each two T cells. Whole-study results and caveats: In these data, TCR beta diversity tracked strongly with naive T cell percentage. In long-lived donors, naive CD4+ cell counts and diversity exceeded those of aged donors.

PCR was performed a second time for roughly 7 to 11 cycles using a sample-barcoded 5' primer and a J-beta primer mix. Each cDNA molecule carried a tag from a template-switch adaptor that contained 12 random nucleotides. From the 5' RACE reads, TCRdb called clonotypes with MiXCR, one entry per CDR3 protein. The sample contains around 970,000 distinct CDR3 sequences, roughly 47% of which appear only once. This clonotype came up once. Its antigen is not known. The germline gene is not matched at one end of the junction; a read error may be the cause. CDR1 ENHRY and CDR2 SYGVKD come from the germline V gene. This CDR3 is built from 13 residues.

This sequence was found in a woman aged 55-70 years in good health. Input material: blood. The chain joins TRBV10-3 to TRBJ2-5; no definite D call. CDR3 residues: CVISEYAGETQYF. Written as DNA, the CDR3 is TGTGTCATCAGTGAATACGCCGGGGAGACCCAGTACTTC.